The 30 T cell receptor beta chains reported below all come from one sample, sequenced in a study of CD8+ T cells in alopecia areata. cDNA prepared by RNA extraction and subsequent reverse transcription served as the template for sequencing. TCRdb keeps only in-frame clones here, not all; method: immunoSEQ multiplex PCR. This sample has 150,000 to 200,000 clones, with less than 75% found just once. Treatment meaning: oral pan-JAK inhibitor, 5-10 mg twice daily. This specimen was CD4+ T cells sorted from blood, taken at approximately week 61, from a patient treated with tofacitinib. The receptor source for this set is a human donor with alopecia areata.

The V call is TRBV2, the J call TRBJ2-1, with D perhaps TRBD2 (5 bases). Germline CDR1 reads SNHLY; CDR2 reads FYNNEI. V lost 8 bases and J lost 8, with 13 bases in between. CDR3 length: 12 residues. The DNA for the CDR3 is TGTGCCAGCCGAGGCCTCGGGGATGAGCAGTTCTTC. This encodes CASRGLGDEQFF.

The chain joins TRBV6-1 to TRBJ2-1, with D hard to call. The V gene's germline CDR1 is MNHNS and CDR2 SASEGT. V was shortened by 0 bases and J by 9 bases, with 3 bases between the two germline ends. This CDR3 contains 11 residues. In DNA, the CDR3 is TGTGCCAGCAGTGAAGCCTTTGAGCAGTTCTTC. It specifies CASSEAFEQFF.

This rearrangement joins TRBV2 to TRBJ2-1, with D perhaps given as TRBD1 or TRBD2 (5 bases each). The CDR3 consists of 15 residues. V dropped 6 bases and J dropped 0 bases, with 12 bases sitting between them. CDR1 and CDR2 (germline): SNHLY, FYNNEI. This chain's CDR3 is CASRGDGSSYNEQFF. In DNA, the CDR3 is TGTGCCAGCAGGGGGGACGGTAGCTCCTACAATGAGCAGTTCTTC.

This clone was counted only a few times. The chain links TRBV2 to TRBJ2-7, with 8 bases fitting TRBD2. The CDR3 is 12 amino acids. Losses at the gene ends were 6 bases for V and 3 bases for J; bases not matched to a gene: 1. Germline CDR1 reads SNHLY; CDR2 reads FYNNEI. The DNA for the CDR3 is TGTGCCAGCAGGACTAGCGACTACGAGCAGTACTTC. Its translation is CASRTSDYEQYF. The full variable domain, rest sourced from reference TRBV2 and TRBJ2-7, is EPEVTQTPSHQVTQMGQEVILRCVPISNHLYFYWYRQILGQKVEFLVSFYNNEISEKSEIFDDQFSVERPDGSNFTLKIRSTKLEDSAMYFCASRTSDYEQYFGPGTRLTVT.

This clone appeared a few times. The chain is built from TRBV7-2 and TRBJ2-6, with 8 bases lining up with TRBD1. With V trimmed by 2 bases and J by 2 bases, 11 bases remained unmatched. The CDR3 extends over 19 amino acids. Germline V gene data show CDR1 as SGHTA and CDR2 as FQGNSA. The CDR3 loop is CASSLMSQGAPTGANVLTF. Here the CDR3 DNA reads TGTGCCAGCAGCTTAATGTCCCAGGGGGCTCCTACTGGGGCCAACGTCCTGACTTTC.

This sequence joins TRBV15 and TRBJ1-2; D not resolved. This CDR3 contains 13 residues. CDR1 is LNHNV and CDR2 is YYDKDF in the germline V gene (reference sequence). V dropped 0 bases and J dropped 7 bases, with 9 bases sitting between them. DNA for the CDR3: TGTGCCACCAGCAGAGATCGTACGGGTGGCTACACCTTC. Translating it yields CATSRDRTGGYTF.

A few counts support this clone. The rearrangement uses TRBV5-6 and TRBJ1-1; D remains ambiguous. In germline, CDR1 is SGHDT, CDR2 YYEEEE. V lost 1 base, J lost 1 base, and 8 bases lay in between. The CDR3 extends over 14 amino acids. CDR3 region: CASSLLGPNTEAFF. The CDR3 DNA is TGTGCCAGCAGCTTGTTGGGCCCGAACACTGAAGCTTTCTTT. The whole variable domain, filled in from reference TRBV5-6 and TRBJ1-1, reads DAGVTQSPTHLIKTRGQQVTLRCSPKSGHDTVSWYQQALGQGPQFIFQYYEEEERQRGNFPDRFSGHQFPNYSSELNVNALLLGDSALYLCASSLLGPNTEAFFGQGTRLTVV.

The V and J genes are TRBV30 and TRBJ2-2; TRBD2 might be the D (6 bases). V lost 0 bases, J lost 3 bases, and 14 bases lay in between. Germline V gives CDR1 GTSNPN, CDR2 SVGIG (reference sequence). The CDR3 totals 16 residues. CDR3: CAWSVLLPSDTGELFF. The CDR3 DNA reads TGTGCCTGGAGTGTACTTCTCCCTAGCGACACCGGGGAGCTGTTTTTT.

This clone was counted between two and nine times. The chain employs TRBV6-5 and TRBJ2-7; TRBD2 might be the D (7 bases). The CDR3 extends over 14 amino acids. Germline lookup yields CDR1 MNHEY and CDR2 SVGAGI. The V gene lost 6 bases and the J gene lost 4 bases, with 16 bases spanning the gap. The CDR3 sequence is CASRPQGGRYEQYF. The CDR3 bases are TGTGCCAGCAGACCACAGGGAGGGAGGTACGAGCAGTACTTC.

V and J are TRBV9 and TRBJ2-2; D remains ambiguous. Trimming pared 5 bases from V and 6 bases from J, leaving 8 bases between. This CDR3 contains 12 residues. The germline V gene encodes CDR1 SGDLS and CDR2 YYNGEE. The CDR3 protein is CASSPGSGELFF. The CDR3 region has the DNA TGTGCCAGCAGTCCTGGTTCCGGGGAGCTGTTTTTT.

The chain combines TRBV29-1 with TRBJ1-2; D might be TRBD1 (5 bases). This CDR3 has 11 amino acids. V lost 4 bases and J lost 10, with 13 bases in between. CDR1 SQVTM and CDR2 ANQGSEA come from the germline V gene. The CDR3, as DNA: TGCAGCGTTGCGGAAGGGGCCTACTACACCTTC. It specifies CSVAEGAYYTF.

Comment on this clone: The identical CDR3 is also encoded by other nucleotide sequences in the sample. The V call is TRBV7-8, the J call TRBJ2-3, with 8 bases fitting TRBD2. The germline V gene encodes CDR1 SGHVS and CDR2 FQNEAQ. V trimming: 3 bases; J trimming: 6 bases; junction bases outside the gene matches: 2. There are 13 residues in the CDR3. In DNA form, the CDR3 reads TGTGCCAGCAGCTTCCGGGGGGGCGATACGCAGTATTTT. It specifies CASSFRGGDTQYF.

The CDR3 here is CASSYSVSRETQYF. DNA for the CDR3: TGTGCCAGCAGTTACTCTGTTAGCCGAGAGACCCAGTACTTC. The chain is built from TRBV6-5 and TRBJ2-5; D remains unclear. The ends were cut back, 0 bases at V and 4 bases at J, with 9 bases in the middle. CDR3 length: 14 amino acids. Germline loops: CDR1 MNHEY, CDR2 SVGAGI.

This clone turned up a few times. The chain carries TRBV29-1 and TRBJ1-4, with 11 bases identical to TRBD1. Trimming at V came to 6 bases and at J to 0 bases, leaving 3 bases not matched to a gene. Germline CDR1 SQVTM, CDR2 ANQGSEA. CDR3 length equals 15 residues. Here the CDR3 reads CSVGQGATTNEKLFF. CDR3 DNA sequence: TGCAGCGTCGGACAGGGGGCCACAACTAATGAAAAACTGTTTTTT.

In this sample, this clone turned up once. The chain joins TRBV23-1 to TRBJ2-7, with 7 bases that match TRBD1. TRBV23-1 is an ORF, and what it does is uncertain. The CDR3 consists of 17 residues. Losses at the gene ends were 2 bases for V and 0 bases for J; bases not matched to a gene: 10. The CDR3 reads CASSQPTMDRTSYEQYF. The DNA of the CDR3 is TGCGCCAGCAGTCAACCAACCATGGACAGGACCTCCTACGAGCAGTACTTC.

The rearrangement uses TRBV30 and TRBJ2-5; 10 bases align to TRBD1. The J call could be wrong; TRBJ2-7 is a better fit for the DNA end. CDR3 length: 14 amino acids. Per germline, CDR1 GTSNPN and CDR2 SVGIG (reference sequence). CDR3 in amino acids: CGLHSRDRGYEQYF. In nucleotides, the CDR3 is TGTGGTCTGCACTCCCGGGACAGGGGCTACGAGCAGTACTTC.

The chain couples TRBV29-1 to TRBJ1-1, with D hard to call. Germline CDR1 SQVTM, CDR2 ANQGSEA. The V and J ends lost 3 bases and 4 bases respectively, with 15 bases between them. There are 14 residues in the CDR3. CDR3 protein: CSVDRSASGTEAFF. CDR3 sequence (DNA): TGCAGCGTTGATAGGTCAGCCTCGGGCACTGAAGCTTTCTTT.

This clone has ten or more counts. V and J are TRBV14 and TRBJ1-2; no firm D call. Trimming pared 3 bases from V and 3 bases from J, leaving 11 bases between. The CDR3 sequence is 14 residues long. In germline, CDR1 is SGHDN, CDR2 FVKESK. The CDR3 reads CASSQLQVDYGYTF. CDR3 coding DNA: TGTGCCAGCAGCCAGCTGCAGGTCGACTATGGCTACACCTTC. The full variable domain, completed using reference TRBV14 and TRBJ1-2, is EAGVTQFPSHSVIEKGQTVTLRCDPISGHDNLYWYRRVMGKEIKFLLHFVKESKQDESGMPNNRFLAERTGGTYSTLKVQPAELEDSGVYFCASSQLQVDYGYTFGSGTRLTVV.

V gene TRBV10-3 combines with J gene TRBJ1-6; D might be TRBD1 (6 bases). The CDR3 runs 13 residues. Trimming shortened V by 10 bases and J by 6 bases, and 13 bases separated the two germline ends. The germline V gene encodes CDR1 ENHRY and CDR2 SYGVKD. The CDR3 region is CATYGQPNSPLHF. The CDR3 DNA is TGTGCCACCTACGGACAGCCTAATTCACCCCTCCACTTT.

The rearrangement links TRBV13 to TRBJ2-5; D gene ambiguous. The CDR3 has 11 residues. Germline loops: CDR1 PRHDT, CDR2 FYEKMQ (reference sequence). V was clipped by 5 bases and J by 5 bases, with 6 bases between them. The CDR3 nucleotides read TGTGCCAGCAGCATCAGGGAGACCCAGTACTTC. Translated: CASSIRETQYF.

This chain connects TRBV9 to TRBJ1-2; D is possibly TRBD1 (6 bases). Germline V gene sequence: CDR1 SGDLS, CDR2 YYNGEE. This CDR3 region has 15 residues. The V gene lost 0 bases and the J gene lost 4 bases, with 13 bases spanning the gap. The CDR3 loop is CASSVDAYRAYGYTF. CDR3 nucleotide sequence: TGTGCCAGCAGCGTAGATGCGTACAGGGCCTATGGCTACACCTTC.

The genes are TRBV9 and TRBJ2-2; D is possibly TRBD2 (6 bases). The CDR3 is 15 residues long. Germline V gene lookup returns CDR1 SGDLS and CDR2 YYNGEE. Trimming took off 4 bases at V and 3 bases at J, with 13 bases between the two ends. This CDR3 reads CASSPVTRYTGELFF. In nucleotides, the CDR3 is TGTGCCAGCAGCCCCGTGACTAGATACACCGGGGAGCTGTTTTTT. Full variable domain (missing parts from reference TRBV9 and TRBJ2-2): DSGVTQTPKHLITATGQRVTLRCSPRSGDLSVYWYQQSLDQGLQFLIQYYNGEERAKGNILERFSAQQFPDLHSELNLSSLELGDSALYFCASSPVTRYTGELFFGEGSRLTVL.

J is TRBJ1-6 and V is TRBV7-2, with D unresolved. Trimming left V 3 bases short and J 9 bases short, with 6 bases between. Germline loops: CDR1 SGHTA, CDR2 FQGNSA. This CDR3 contains 12 residues. This CDR3 is CASSFGISPLHF. As DNA, the CDR3 is TGTGCCAGCAGCTTTGGGATTTCACCCCTCCACTTT.

The V call is TRBV27, the J call TRBJ2-3; unclear D gene. V was clipped by 6 bases and J by 2 bases, with 15 bases between them. Germline V gives CDR1 MNHEY, CDR2 SMNVEV (reference sequence). The length of the CDR3 is 15 residues. CDR3: CASSLSWAYTDTQYF. The CDR3 DNA follows: TGTGCCAGCAGCCTCTCCTGGGCCTACACAGATACGCAGTATTTT.

The rearrangement uses TRBV2 and TRBJ1-1; TRBD1 aligns across 9 bases. Per the germline V gene, CDR1 is SNHLY and CDR2 is FYNNEI. This CDR3 region has 15 residues. With 6 bases clipped from V and 7 bases from J, the junction kept 12 bases outside the gene matches. The CDR3 spells CASRAGQGLSGEAFF. The CDR3 nucleotides are TGTGCCAGCAGAGCGGGACAGGGATTAAGTGGTGAAGCTTTCTTT. Drawing the rest from reference TRBV2 and TRBJ1-1, the complete variable domain is EPEVTQTPSHQVTQMGQEVILRCVPISNHLYFYWYRQILGQKVEFLVSFYNNEISEKSEIFDDQFSVERPDGSNFTLKIRSTKLEDSAMYFCASRAGQGLSGEAFFGQGTRLTVV.

V and J are TRBV2 and TRBJ2-3; D remains unclear. This CDR3 has 11 residues. V was clipped by 0 bases and J by 5 bases, with 0 bases between them. Germline V gives CDR1 SNHLY, CDR2 FYNNEI. The CDR3 region has the DNA TGTGCCAGCAGTGAAGCAGATACGCAGTATTTT. Amino acids: CASSEADTQYF.

A single count supports this clone. The chain employs TRBV15 and TRBJ1-2; 8 nucleotides agree with TRBD1. The CDR3 sequence is 14 residues long. V was clipped by 4 bases and J by 1 base; unmatched bases: 2. Germline CDR1 and CDR2: LNHNV and YYDKDF (reference sequence). The DNA of the CDR3 is TGTGCCACCAGCAAACAGGGGGTTAACTATGGCTACACCTTC. Its protein product is CATSKQGVNYGYTF.

The chain has TRBV15 and TRBJ1-4; 7 bases agree with TRBD1. V dropped 5 bases and J dropped 7; count of bases not matched to a gene: 4. Germline assignment: CDR1 LNHNV and CDR2 YYDKDF (reference sequence). This CDR3 region has 13 residues. The DNA of the CDR3 is TGTGCCACCAGCGACCCAGGGGGTGAAAAACTGTTTTTT. Amino acid sequence: CATSDPGGEKLFF. Variable domain in full (rest from reference TRBV15 and TRBJ1-4): DAMVIQNPRYQVTQFGKPVTLSCSQTLNHNVMYWYQQKSSQAPKLLFHYYDKDFNNEADTPDNFQSRRPNTSFCFLDIRSPGLGDTAMYLCATSDPGGEKLFFGSGTQLSVL.

This chain uses TRBV5-1 with TRBJ1-2; D gene uncertain. CDR3 length: 12 residues. Germline V lookup: CDR1 SGHRS, CDR2 YFSETQ. V lost 6 bases and J lost 2, with 8 bases in between. As DNA, the CDR3 is TGCGCCAGCAAAGGGCCCAACTATGGCTACACCTTC. Its translation is CASKGPNYGYTF.

This chain uses TRBV7-2 with TRBJ2-5; the D gene is possibly TRBD1 (5 bases). The CDR3 covers 13 residues. V was trimmed by 2 bases and J by 5 bases, leaving 9 bases between them. CDR1 is SGHTA and CDR2 is FQGNSA in the germline V gene. CDR3 region: CASSLSGMETQYF. In DNA form, the CDR3 reads TGTGCCAGCAGCTTATCAGGGATGGAGACCCAGTACTTC.